This T cell receptor beta chain was captured in a study of T cells in Graves' hyperthyroidism and ophthalmopathy. About the study: Peripheral blood was drawn at first diagnosis, prior to all treatment.

Findings and limits, study-wide: Blood held most thyroid clonotypes expanded above 0.001 frequency. Before onset, by a median of around 6.1 months, the model predicted ophthalmopathy.

A word on this clonotype: The antigen is undetermined.

Fresh peripheral blood, 10 ml, was the source of the PBMCs. V lost 4 bases, J lost 7 bases, and 11 bases stayed unmatched. The CDR3 runs 16 residues. Germline lookup yields CDR1 LGHDT and CDR2 YNNKEL (reference sequence). What was amplified from RNA transcripts were TCR beta CDR3 regions. HTBI primers were the set used in a first-round RT-PCR of the TCR CDR3. MiXCR was run by TCRdb on the multiplex PCR reads, yielding one entry per CDR3 protein. The sample yields roughly 800,000 distinct CDR3 sequences, 38% seen once. This rearrangement joins TRBV3-1 to TRBJ2-7; 12 bases match TRBD2. This sequence originates from a man between 18 and 35 years old with Graves' hyperthyroidism. The sequencing sample was made of blood. The CDR3 DNA reads TGTGCCAGCAGCCTAAGACTAGCGGGAGTTAAATCAGAGCAGTACTTC. Protein product: CASSLRLAGVKSEQYF.